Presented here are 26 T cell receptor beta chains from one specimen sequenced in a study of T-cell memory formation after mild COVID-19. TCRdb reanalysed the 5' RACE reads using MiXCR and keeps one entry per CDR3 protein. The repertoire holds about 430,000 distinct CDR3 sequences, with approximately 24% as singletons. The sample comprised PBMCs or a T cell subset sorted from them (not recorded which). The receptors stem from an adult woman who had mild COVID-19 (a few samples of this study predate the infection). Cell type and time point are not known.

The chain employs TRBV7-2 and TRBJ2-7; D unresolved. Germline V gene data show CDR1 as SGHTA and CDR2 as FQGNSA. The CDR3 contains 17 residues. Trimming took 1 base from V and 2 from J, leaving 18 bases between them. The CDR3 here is CASSLDGTGQVPYEQYF. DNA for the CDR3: TGTGCCAGCAGCTTAGATGGTACGGGCCAGGTGCCCTACGAGCAGTACTTC.

The CDR3 reads CASKKIGGDYNEQFF. The CDR3 DNA sequence: TGTGCCAGTAAGAAAATTGGCGGGGACTACAATGAGCAGTTCTTC. The genes are TRBV6-2 or TRBV6-3 and TRBJ2-1; D may be TRBD2 (6 bases). Germline CDR1 is MNHEY and CDR2 is SVGEGT. V was clipped by 9 bases and J by 3 bases, with 18 bases between them. The CDR3 loop spans 15 amino acids.

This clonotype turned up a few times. The DNA for the CDR3 is TGTGCCAGCAGCCAAGAGACAGGGGCACCCTCGGGCTACGAGCAGTACTTC. Protein product: CASSQETGAPSGYEQYF. The chain carries TRBV3-1 and TRBJ2-7; TRBD1 matches 8 bases. J was trimmed by 3 bases and V by 0 bases; bases with no gene match: 10. The CDR3 consists of 17 residues. Germline CDR1 reads LGHDT; CDR2 reads YNNKEL (reference sequence).

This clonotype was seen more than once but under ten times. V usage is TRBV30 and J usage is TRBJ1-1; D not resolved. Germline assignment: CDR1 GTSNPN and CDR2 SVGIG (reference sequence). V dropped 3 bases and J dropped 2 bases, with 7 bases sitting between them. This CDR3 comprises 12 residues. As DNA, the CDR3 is TGTGCCTGGAGGCGCCGAAACACTGAAGCTTTCTTT. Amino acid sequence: CAWRRRNTEAFF. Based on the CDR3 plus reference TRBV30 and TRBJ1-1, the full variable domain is SQTIHQWPATLVQPVGSPLSLECTVEGTSNPNLYWYRQAAGRGLQLLFYSVGIGQISSEVPQNLSASRPQDRQFILSSKKLLLSDSGFYLCAWRRRNTEAFFGQGTRLTVV.

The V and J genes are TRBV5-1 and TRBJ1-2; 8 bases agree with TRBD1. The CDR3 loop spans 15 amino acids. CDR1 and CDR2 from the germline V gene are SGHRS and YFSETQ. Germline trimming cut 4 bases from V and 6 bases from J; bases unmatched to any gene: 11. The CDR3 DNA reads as TGCGCCAGCAGCCCTCTGACAGGGGCCTTGGATGGCTACACCTTC. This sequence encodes CASSPLTGALDGYTF.

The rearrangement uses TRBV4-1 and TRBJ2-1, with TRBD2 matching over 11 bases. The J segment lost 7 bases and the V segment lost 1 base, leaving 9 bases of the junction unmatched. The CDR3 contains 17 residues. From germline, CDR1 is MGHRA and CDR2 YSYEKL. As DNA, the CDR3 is TGCGCCAGCAGCCAAGGCCTAGCGGGGGGAATTGGGAATGAGCAGTTCTTC. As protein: CASSQGLAGGIGNEQFF.

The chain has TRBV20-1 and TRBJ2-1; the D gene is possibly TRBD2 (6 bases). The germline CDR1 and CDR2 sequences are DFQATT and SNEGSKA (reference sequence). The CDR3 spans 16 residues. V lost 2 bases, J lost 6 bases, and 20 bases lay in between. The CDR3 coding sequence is TGCAGTGCTAGAATGCGGGACGCTGAAACTTTCAATGAGCAGTTCTTC. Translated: CSARMRDAETFNEQFF.

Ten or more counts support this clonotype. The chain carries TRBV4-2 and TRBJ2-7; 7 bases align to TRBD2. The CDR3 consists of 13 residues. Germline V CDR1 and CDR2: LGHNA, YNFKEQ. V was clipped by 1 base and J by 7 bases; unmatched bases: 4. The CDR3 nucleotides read TGTGCCAGCAGCCAAGTTGGAGCGGGAGAGCAGTACTTC. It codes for CASSQVGAGEQYF.

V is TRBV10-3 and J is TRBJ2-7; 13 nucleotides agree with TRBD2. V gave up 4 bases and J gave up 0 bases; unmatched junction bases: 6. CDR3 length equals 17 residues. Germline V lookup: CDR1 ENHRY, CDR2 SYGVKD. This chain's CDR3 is CAISGTSGRANSYEQYF. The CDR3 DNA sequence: TGTGCCATCAGTGGTACTAGCGGGAGGGCGAACTCCTACGAGCAGTACTTC.

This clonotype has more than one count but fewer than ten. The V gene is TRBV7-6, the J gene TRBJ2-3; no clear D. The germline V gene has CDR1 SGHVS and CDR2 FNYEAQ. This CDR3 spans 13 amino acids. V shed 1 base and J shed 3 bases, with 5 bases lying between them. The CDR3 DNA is TGTGCCAGCAGCTTAGAACTAACAGATACGCAGTATTTT. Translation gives CASSLELTDTQYF.

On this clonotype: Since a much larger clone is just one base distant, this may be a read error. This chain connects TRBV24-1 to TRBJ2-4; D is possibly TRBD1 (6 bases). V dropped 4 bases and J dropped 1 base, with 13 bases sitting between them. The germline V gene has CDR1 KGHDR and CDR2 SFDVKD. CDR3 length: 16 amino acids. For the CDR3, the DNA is TGTGCCACCAGTGACTCAGGGGTAAGGGCCAAAAACATTCAGTACTTC. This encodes CATSDSGVRAKNIQYF.

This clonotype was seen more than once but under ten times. The CDR3 nucleotides are TGTGCCAGCAGCTTAGACGGGGGAAATTACGAGCAGTACTTC. It is translated as CASSLDGGNYEQYF. The chain couples TRBV7-9 to TRBJ2-7; D perhaps matches TRBD2 (6 bases). The CDR3 is 14 amino acids. Trimming took off 1 base at V and 4 bases at J, with 11 bases between the two ends. The germline gives CDR1 SEHNR, CDR2 FQNEAQ (reference sequence).

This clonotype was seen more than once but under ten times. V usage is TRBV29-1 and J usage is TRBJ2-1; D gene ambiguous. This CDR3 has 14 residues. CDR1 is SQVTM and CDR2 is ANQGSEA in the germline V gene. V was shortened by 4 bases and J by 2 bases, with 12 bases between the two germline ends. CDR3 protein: CSVVIGLTYNEQFF. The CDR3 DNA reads TGCAGCGTTGTGATTGGATTAACCTACAATGAGCAGTTCTTC.

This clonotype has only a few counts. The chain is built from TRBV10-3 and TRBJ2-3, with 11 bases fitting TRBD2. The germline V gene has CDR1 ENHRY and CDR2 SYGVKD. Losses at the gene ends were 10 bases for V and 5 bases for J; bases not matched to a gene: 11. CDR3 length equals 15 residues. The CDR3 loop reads CATGEGLAGGDTQYF. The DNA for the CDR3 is TGTGCCACCGGAGAGGGGCTAGCGGGAGGAGATACGCAGTATTTT.

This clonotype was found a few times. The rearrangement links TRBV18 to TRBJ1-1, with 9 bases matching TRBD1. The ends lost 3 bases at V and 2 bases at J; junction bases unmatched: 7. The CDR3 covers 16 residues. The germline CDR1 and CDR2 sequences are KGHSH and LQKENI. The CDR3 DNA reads TGTGCCAGCTCACCGAGGCCACAGGGGGCAAACACTGAAGCTTTCTTT. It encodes CASSPRPQGANTEAFF.

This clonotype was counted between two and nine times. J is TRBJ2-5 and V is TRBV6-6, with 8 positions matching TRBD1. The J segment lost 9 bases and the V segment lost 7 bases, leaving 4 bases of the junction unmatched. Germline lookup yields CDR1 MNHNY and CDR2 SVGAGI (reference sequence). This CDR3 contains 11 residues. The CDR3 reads CASNDRGAQYF. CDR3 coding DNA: TGTGCCAGCAACGACAGGGGTGCCCAGTACTTC.

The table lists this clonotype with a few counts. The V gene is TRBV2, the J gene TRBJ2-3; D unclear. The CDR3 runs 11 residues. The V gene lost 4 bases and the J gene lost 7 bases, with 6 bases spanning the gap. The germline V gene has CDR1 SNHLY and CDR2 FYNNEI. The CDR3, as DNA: TGTGCCAGCAGTGGTATGAATACGCAGTATTTT. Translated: CASSGMNTQYF.

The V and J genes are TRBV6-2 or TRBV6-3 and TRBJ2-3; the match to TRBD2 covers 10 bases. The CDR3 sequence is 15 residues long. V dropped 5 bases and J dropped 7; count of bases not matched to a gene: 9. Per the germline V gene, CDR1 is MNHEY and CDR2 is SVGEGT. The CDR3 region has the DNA TGTGCCAGCAGTAGGACTAGCGGTCATGGGTATACGCAGTATTTT. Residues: CASSRTSGHGYTQYF.

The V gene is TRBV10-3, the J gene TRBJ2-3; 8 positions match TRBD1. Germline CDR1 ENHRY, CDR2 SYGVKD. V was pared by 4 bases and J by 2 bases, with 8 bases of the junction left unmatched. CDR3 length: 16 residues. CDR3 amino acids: CAISGLPGQDTDTQYF. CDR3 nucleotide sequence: TGTGCCATCAGTGGACTACCGGGACAGGACACAGATACGCAGTATTTT.

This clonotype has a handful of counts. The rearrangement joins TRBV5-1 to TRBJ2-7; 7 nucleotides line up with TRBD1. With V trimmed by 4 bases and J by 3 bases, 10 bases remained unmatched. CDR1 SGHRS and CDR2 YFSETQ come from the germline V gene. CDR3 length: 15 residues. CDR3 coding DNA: TGCGCCAGCAGCCTGGGAGACAGGGACGACTACGAGCAGTACTTC. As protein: CASSLGDRDDYEQYF.

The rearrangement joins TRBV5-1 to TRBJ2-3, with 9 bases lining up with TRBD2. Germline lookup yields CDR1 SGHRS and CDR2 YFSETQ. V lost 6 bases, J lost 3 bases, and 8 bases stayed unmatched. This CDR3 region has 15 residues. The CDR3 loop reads CASMSLAGPTDTQYF. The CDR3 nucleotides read TGCGCCAGCATGTCCCTAGCGGGGCCAACAGATACGCAGTATTTT.

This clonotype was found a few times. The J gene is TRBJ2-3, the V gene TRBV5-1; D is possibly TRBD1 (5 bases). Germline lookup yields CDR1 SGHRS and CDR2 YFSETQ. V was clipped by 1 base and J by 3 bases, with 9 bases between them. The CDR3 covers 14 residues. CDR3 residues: CASSLNQGTDTQYF. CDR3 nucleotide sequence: TGCGCCAGCAGCTTGAACCAGGGAACAGATACGCAGTATTTT.

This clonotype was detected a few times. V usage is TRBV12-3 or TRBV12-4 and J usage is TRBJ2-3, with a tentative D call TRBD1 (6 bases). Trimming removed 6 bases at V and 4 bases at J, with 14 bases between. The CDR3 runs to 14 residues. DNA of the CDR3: TGTGCCAGCAGCCGGGACACCTCCCCAGATACGCAGTATTTT. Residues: CASSRDTSPDTQYF.

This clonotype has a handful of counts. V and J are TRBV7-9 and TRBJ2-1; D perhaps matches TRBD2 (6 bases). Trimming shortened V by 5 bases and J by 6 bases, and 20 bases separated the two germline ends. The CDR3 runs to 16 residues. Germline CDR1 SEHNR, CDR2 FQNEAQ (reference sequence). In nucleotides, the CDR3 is TGTGCCAGCAGCGCACGGGCCGGGACTGGCAGCAATGAGCAGTTCTTC. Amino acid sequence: CASSARAGTGSNEQFF.

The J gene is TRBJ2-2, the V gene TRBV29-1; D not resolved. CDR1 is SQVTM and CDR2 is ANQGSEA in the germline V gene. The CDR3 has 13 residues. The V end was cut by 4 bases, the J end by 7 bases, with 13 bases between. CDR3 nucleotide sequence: TGCAGCGTTGTAGACGGCAATCACGGGGAGCTGTTTTTT. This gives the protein CSVVDGNHGELFF.

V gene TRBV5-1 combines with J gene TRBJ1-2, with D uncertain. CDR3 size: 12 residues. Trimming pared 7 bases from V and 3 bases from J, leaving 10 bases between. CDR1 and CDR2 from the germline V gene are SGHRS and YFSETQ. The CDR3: CASSFSDYGYTF. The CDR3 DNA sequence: TGCGCCAGCTCCTTTAGTGACTATGGCTACACCTTC.